Listed below are T cell receptor beta chains from one sample, sequenced in a study of T cell responses to AZD1222 COVID-19 vaccine. Measured with immunoSEQ multiplex PCR; TCRdb has only the in-frame clones, and not every one. This sample has approximately 110,000 clones, with 80% to 90% found just once. The material was peripheral blood, obtained 28 days after the second AZD1222 dose. Receptors originate from an adult who received the AZD1222 COVID-19 vaccine. CDR3s include the opening cysteine and the closing phenylalanine or tryptophan. The D gene is left open where the match is weak. The listing skips clone size in some rows; elsewhere it reads once, few, many or a size class.

v_call	cdr3_length	d_call	j_call	clone_size	cdr3_nt	cdr3_aa
TRBV5-1	13	NA	TRBJ1-2	once	TGCGCCAGCAGCTTCGAGGTAACTTATGGCTACACCTTC	CASSFEVTYGYTF
TRBV12-2	16	NA	TRBJ1-2	NA	TGTGCAAGTCGCGAGTCCAGGGCTCTAGCTAACTATGGCTACACCTTC	CASRESRALANYGYTF
TRBV7-2	16	NA	TRBJ1-1	NA	TGTGCCAGCAGCTTAGACACTGACAGTTTATACACTGAAGCTTTCTTT	CASSLDTDSLYTEAFF
TRBV18	15	NA	TRBJ1-2	NA	TGTGCCAGCTCACCAACTGAGGAGTTTACGTCAGGCTACACCTTC	CASSPTEEFTSGYTF
TRBV7-2	14	NA	TRBJ2-3	NA	TGTGCCAGCAGCCGCGGGGCCAGCACAGATACGCAGTATTTT	CASSRGASTDTQYF
TRBV11-3	13	TRBD2	TRBJ2-2	once	TGTGCCACCTCGGGGGGGAACACCGGGGAGCTGTTTTTT	CATSGGNTGELFF
TRBV5-5	18	TRBD1	TRBJ2-4	few	TGTGCCAGCAGCTTCTATCTCCGGGACAGGGTAGCCAAAAACATTCAGTACTTC	CASSFYLRDRVAKNIQYF
TRBV4-1	14	TRBD1	TRBJ1-2	NA	TGCGCCAGCAGCAAGGGACAGCAAGAGTATGGCTACACCTTC	CASSKGQQEYGYTF
TRBV7-9	14	NA	TRBJ1-4	NA	TGTGCCAGCAGCTTAACAGGTTTTAATGAAAAACTGTTTTTT	CASSLTGFNEKLFF
TRBV7-2	13	NA	TRBJ1-5	NA	TGTGCCAGCAGTTACGGGCGAAATCAGCCCCAGCATTTT	CASSYGRNQPQHF
TRBV7-9	14	NA	TRBJ2-7	NA	TGTGCCAGCAGGAGGGAGCACAGGGTGGGGGAGCAGTACTTC	CASRREHRVGEQYF
TRBV9	12	NA	TRBJ1-2	NA	TGTGCCAGCAACCCCGGGGCAGGTGGCTACACCTTC	CASNPGAGGYTF
TRBV4-3	13	NA	TRBJ1-1	NA	TGCGCCAGCAGCCAGTCTAATGAGGGGGGGGCTTTCTTT	CASSQSNEGGAFF
TRBV25-1	14	NA	TRBJ1-6	NA	TGTGCCAGCAGCCTGGGGTCGGATAATTCACCCCTCCACTTT	CASSLGSDNSPLHF
TRBV19	15	NA	TRBJ2-1	NA	TGTGCCAGTAGTCCACAGGACAAAGTCTACAATGAGCAGTTCTTC	CASSPQDKVYNEQFF
TRBV5-1	16	TRBD2	TRBJ2-7	NA	TGCGCCAGCAGCTTGGATCGCGGGGGGCAAGGGGGCGAGCAGTACTTC	CASSLDRGGQGGEQYF
TRBV27	14	TRBD2	TRBJ2-7	NA	TGTGCCAGCAGCCCGGGACTAGCGGGAGTCGAGCAGTACTTC	CASSPGLAGVEQYF
TRBV28	13	NA	TRBJ1-5	NA	TGTGCCAGCAGTTTTCGTACAGAACAGCCCCAGCATTTT	CASSFRTEQPQHF
TRBV25-1	15	NA	TRBJ1-2	NA	TGTGCCAGCAGTGAATTAGGAGGAGTCCTCAGAGGCTACACCTTC	CASSELGGVLRGYTF
TRBV5-1	16	TRBD2	TRBJ2-7	NA	TGCGCCAGCAGCTTGGACAGCGGGAGCACCCCCTACGAGCAGTACTTC	CASSLDSGSTPYEQYF
TRBV4-1	16	NA	TRBJ2-5	NA	TGCGCCAGCAGCCAAGTTTATGGCAGGGAAATTGAGACCCAGTACTTC	CASSQVYGREIETQYF
TRBV19	14	TRBD1	TRBJ1-1	once	TGTGCCAGTAGTATATTAGACAGGGGCTCTGAAGCTTTCTTT	CASSILDRGSEAFF
TRBV27	11	NA	TRBJ2-2	NA	TGTGCCAGCAGTCAGGCCGGGGAGCTGTTTTTT	CASSQAGELFF
TRBV30	13	NA	TRBJ1-1	NA	TGTGCCTGGGGTTCCCGGGGATACACTGAAGCTTTCTTT	CAWGSRGYTEAFF
TRBV7-3	15	TRBD1	TRBJ2-1	NA	TGTGCCAGCAGCCCTCCGGGACAGGAGGCCAATGAGCAGTTCTTC	CASSPPGQEANEQFF
TRBV11-2	15	TRBD2	TRBJ2-2	once	TGTGCCAGCAGCTTCGGGACTATAAACACCGGGGAGCTGTTTTTT	CASSFGTINTGELFF
TRBV6-6	14	NA	TRBJ2-1	NA	TGTGCCAGCAGTTACGGTGGAGGGTTTAATGAGCAGTTCTTC	CASSYGGGFNEQFF
TRBV25-1	15	NA	TRBJ2-5	NA	TGTGCCAGCAGTCCCCGGGACCATCGTCTGGCGACCCAGTACTTC	CASSPRDHRLATQYF
TRBV28	17	NA	TRBJ2-7	NA	TGTGCCAGCAGTTTATTTCCCGGGGGGTCAGGGGGGCCCGAGCAGTACTTC	CASSLFPGGSGGPEQYF